This T cell receptor beta chain comes out of a study of blood T cells in healthy people across ages. Broader study findings: Without sorted subsets, naive and antigen-experienced compartments could not be conclusively compared.

To note about this clonotype: The antigen remains unidentified.

A J-beta primer mix and a sample-barcoded 5' primer were used in a second PCR of roughly 6 to 12 cycles. TCRdb re-called the 5' RACE reads with MiXCR, one entry per CDR3 protein. The table includes hundreds of thousands of distinct CDR3 sequences, roughly 50% detected once. This CDR3 is built from 15 residues. The germline V gene encodes CDR1 MNHNY and CDR2 SVGAGI (reference sequence). V shed 2 bases and J shed 4 bases, with 12 bases lying between them. The rearrangement joins TRBV6-6 to TRBJ2-1; tentative D call: TRBD2 (5 bases). The TCR was taken from a woman aged 60-70 years in good health. The material sequenced was blood. As DNA, the CDR3 is TGTGCCAGCAGTTACGGGAACCGGGAATACAATGAGCAGTTCTTC. Translation: CASSYGNREYNEQFF.